In this sample, the clone carrying this T cell receptor beta chain turned up a few times. The sample originates from a study of molecular identifiers for immune sequencing clone quantification. Germline V gene lookup returns CDR1 SEHNR and CDR2 FQNEAQ (reference sequence). Trimming took off 3 bases at V and 4 bases at J, with 25 bases between the two ends. This CDR3 is 18 amino acids long. The naive CD8 libraries originated from between roughly 18,000 and 1,000,000 sorted cells and drew on 10%, 30% or 50% RNA. A single record per CDR3 protein comes from TCRdb applying MiXCR to the PCR reads. Counted here are hundreds of thousands of distinct CDR3 sequences, approximately 24% occurring once; the ten biggest clones make up 0.78%.

The chain has TRBV7-9 and TRBJ2-7; either TRBD1 or TRBD2 may supply D (5 bases each). This receptor was obtained from a human donor in good health. Some libraries in this study had Jurkat cell RNA spiked in. The specimen was naive CD8+ T cells from blood, with Jurkat cell RNA spiked in. Indicated subset: FACS-sorted CD8+CD4-CCR7+CD45RA+ naive T cells. CDR3 in amino acids: CASSFGDPGRGNIYEQYF. The CDR3 DNA follows: TGTGCCAGCAGCTTTGGGGACCCGGGACGAGGTAACATTTACGAGCAGTACTTC. Full variable domain (rest looked up from reference TRBV7-9 and TRBJ2-7): DTGVSQNPRHKITKRGQNVTFRCDPISEHNRLYWYRQTLGQGPEFLTYFQNEAQLEKSRLLSDRFSAERPKGSFSTLEIQRTEQGDSAMYLCASSFGDPGRGNIYEQYFGPGTRLTVT.